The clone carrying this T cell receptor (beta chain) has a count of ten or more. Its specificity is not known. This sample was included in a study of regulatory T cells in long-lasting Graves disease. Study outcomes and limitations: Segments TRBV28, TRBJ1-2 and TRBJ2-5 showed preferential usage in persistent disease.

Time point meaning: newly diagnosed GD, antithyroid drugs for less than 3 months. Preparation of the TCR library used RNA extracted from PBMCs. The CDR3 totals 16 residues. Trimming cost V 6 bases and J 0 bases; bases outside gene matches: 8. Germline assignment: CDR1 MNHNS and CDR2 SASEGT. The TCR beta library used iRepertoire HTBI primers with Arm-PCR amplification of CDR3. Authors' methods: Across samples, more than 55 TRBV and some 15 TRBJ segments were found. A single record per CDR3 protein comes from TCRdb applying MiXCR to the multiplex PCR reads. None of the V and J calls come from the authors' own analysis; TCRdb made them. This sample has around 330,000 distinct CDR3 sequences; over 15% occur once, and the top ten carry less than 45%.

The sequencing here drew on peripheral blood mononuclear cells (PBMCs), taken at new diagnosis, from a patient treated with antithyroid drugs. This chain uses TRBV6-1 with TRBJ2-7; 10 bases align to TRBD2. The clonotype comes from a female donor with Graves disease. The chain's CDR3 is CASSAVSGRSSYEQYF. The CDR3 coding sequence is TGTGCCAGCAGCGCCGTTAGCGGGAGGAGCTCCTACGAGCAGTACTTC.